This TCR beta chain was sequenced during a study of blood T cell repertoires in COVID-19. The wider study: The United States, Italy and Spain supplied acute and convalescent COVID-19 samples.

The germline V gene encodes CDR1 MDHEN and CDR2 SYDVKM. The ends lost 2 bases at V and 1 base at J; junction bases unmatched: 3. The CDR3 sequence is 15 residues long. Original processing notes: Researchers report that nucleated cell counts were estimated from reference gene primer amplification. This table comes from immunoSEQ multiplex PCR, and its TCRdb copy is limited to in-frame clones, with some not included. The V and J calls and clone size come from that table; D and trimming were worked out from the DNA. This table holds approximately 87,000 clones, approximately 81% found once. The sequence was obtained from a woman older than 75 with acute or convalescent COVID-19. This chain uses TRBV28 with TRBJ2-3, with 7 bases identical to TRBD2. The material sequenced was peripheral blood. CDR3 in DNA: TGTGCCAGCAGTTTACCGGGGAGGGGCACAGATACGCAGTATTTT. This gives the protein CASSLPGRGTDTQYF. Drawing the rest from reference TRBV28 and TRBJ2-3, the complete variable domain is DVKVTQSSRYLVKRTGEKVFLECVQDMDHENMFWYRQDPGLGLRLIYFSYDVKMKEKGDIPEGYSVSREKKERFSLILESASTNQTSMYLCASSLPGRGTDTQYFGPGTRLTVL.